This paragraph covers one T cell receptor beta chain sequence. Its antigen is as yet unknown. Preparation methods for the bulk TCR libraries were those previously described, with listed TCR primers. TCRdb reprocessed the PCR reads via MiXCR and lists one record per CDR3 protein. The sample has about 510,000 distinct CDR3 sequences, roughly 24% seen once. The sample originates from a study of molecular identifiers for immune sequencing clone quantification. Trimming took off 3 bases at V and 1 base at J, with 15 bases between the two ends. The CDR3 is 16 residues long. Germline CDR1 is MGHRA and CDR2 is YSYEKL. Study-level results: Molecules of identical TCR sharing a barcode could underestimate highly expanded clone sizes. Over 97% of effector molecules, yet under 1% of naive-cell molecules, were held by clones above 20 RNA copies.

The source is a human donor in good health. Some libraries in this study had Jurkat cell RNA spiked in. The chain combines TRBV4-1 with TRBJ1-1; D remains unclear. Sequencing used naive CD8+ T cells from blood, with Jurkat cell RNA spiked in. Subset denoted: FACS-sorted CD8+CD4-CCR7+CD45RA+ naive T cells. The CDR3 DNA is TGCGCCAGCAGCCAGATGCTTGGCGCCGGGAACACTGAAGCTTTCTTT. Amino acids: CASSQMLGAGNTEAFF.